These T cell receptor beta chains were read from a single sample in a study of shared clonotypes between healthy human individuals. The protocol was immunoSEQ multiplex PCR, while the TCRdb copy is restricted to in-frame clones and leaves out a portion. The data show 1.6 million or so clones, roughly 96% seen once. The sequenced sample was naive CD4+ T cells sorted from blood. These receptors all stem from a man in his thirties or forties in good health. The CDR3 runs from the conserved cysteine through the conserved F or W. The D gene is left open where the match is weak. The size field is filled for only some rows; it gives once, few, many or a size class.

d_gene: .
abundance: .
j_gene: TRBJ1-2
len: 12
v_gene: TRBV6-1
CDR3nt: TGTGCCAGCAGGCAGGAGAACTATGGCTACACCTTC
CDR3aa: CASRQENYGYTF

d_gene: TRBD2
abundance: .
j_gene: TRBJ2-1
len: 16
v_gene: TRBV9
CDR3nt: TGTGCCAGCAGCGCCCAGGGACTAGCGGGGAACAATGAGCAGTTCTTC
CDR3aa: CASSAQGLAGNNEQFF

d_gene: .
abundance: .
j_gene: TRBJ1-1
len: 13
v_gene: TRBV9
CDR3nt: TGTGCCAGCAGCCTTGGGGGCGGCACTGAAGCTTTCTTT
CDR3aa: CASSLGGGTEAFF

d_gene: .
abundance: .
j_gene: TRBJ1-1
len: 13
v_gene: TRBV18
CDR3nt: TGTGCCAGCTCACCGGCACAGAACACTGAAGCTTTCTTT
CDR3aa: CASSPAQNTEAFF

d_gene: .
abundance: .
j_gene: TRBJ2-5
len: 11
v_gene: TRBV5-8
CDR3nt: TGTGCCAGCAGAATTGGAGAGACCCAGTACTTC
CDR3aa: CASRIGETQYF

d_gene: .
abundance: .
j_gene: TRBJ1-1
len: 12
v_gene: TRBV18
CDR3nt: TGTGCCAGCTCTCGGTTGAACACTGAAGCTTTCTTT
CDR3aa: CASSRLNTEAFF

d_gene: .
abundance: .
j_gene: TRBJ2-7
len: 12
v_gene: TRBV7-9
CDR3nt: TGTGCCAGCAGCGTCATACAGTACGAGCAGTACTTC
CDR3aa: CASSVIQYEQYF

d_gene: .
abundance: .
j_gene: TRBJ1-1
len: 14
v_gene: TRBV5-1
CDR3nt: TGCGCCAGCAGCTTGGTGCCTGGGGGCGCTGAAGCTTTCTTT
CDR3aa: CASSLVPGGAEAFF

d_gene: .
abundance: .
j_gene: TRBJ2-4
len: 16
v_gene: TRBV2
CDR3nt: TGTGCCAGCAGTCAAAGGGGAGGCATAGCCAAAAACATTCAGTACTTC
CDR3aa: CASSQRGGIAKNIQYF

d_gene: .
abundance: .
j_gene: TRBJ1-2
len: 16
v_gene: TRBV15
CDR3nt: TGTGCCACCAGCATCCCCCAACGGCCGAATAACTATGGCTACACCTTC
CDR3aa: CATSIPQRPNNYGYTF

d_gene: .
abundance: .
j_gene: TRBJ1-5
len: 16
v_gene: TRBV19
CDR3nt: TGTGCCAGTAGTAACGCGGACAGCCGGGGCAATCAGCCCCAGCATTTT
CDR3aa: CASSNADSRGNQPQHF

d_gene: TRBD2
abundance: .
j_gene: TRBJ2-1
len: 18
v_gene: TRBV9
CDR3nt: TGTGCCAGCAGCGTAGTTAGCGGGCTATGGACGCTCTACAATGAGCAGTTCTTC
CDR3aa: CASSVVSGLWTLYNEQFF

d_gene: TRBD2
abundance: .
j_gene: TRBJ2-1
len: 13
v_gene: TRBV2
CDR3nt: TGTGCCAACAGGACTAGCGGGAGTTATGAGCAGTTCTTC
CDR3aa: CANRTSGSYEQFF

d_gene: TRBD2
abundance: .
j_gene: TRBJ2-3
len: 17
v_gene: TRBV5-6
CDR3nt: TGTGCCAGCAGCTTGACGGGAGGGCCCTGGGGCACAGATACGCAGTATTTT
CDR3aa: CASSLTGGPWGTDTQYF

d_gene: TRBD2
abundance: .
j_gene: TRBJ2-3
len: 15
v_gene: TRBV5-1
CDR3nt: TGCGCCAGACCGAGCTCTAGCGGGTACACAGATACGCAGTATTTT
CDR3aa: CARPSSSGYTDTQYF

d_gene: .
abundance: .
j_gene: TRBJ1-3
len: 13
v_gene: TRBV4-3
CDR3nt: TGCGCCAGCAGCCGAGCGATCGGAAACACCATATATTTT
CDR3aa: CASSRAIGNTIYF

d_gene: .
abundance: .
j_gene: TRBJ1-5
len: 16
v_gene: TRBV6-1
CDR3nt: TGTGCCAGCAGTGAAAGGGGACATTCGGTTAATCAGCCCCAGCATTTT
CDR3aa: CASSERGHSVNQPQHF

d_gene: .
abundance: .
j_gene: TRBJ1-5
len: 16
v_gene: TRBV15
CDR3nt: TGTGCCACCAGCAGAGATAAGCTTCTGGGAATGCAGCCCCAGCATTTT
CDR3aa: CATSRDKLLGMQPQHF

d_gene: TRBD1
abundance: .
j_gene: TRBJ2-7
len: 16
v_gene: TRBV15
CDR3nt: TGTGCCACCAGCAGAGATGTTGGACAGGGATCCTACGAGCAGTACTTC
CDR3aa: CATSRDVGQGSYEQYF

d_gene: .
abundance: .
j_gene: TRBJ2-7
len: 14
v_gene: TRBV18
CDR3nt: TGTGCCAGCTCACGGAGGGACAGCCCCTACGAGCAGTACTTC
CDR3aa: CASSRRDSPYEQYF

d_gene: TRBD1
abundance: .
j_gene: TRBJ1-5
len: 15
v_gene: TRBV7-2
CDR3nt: TGTGCCAGCAGCACCCGACAGGGATCTATGCAGCCCCAGCATTTT
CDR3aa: CASSTRQGSMQPQHF

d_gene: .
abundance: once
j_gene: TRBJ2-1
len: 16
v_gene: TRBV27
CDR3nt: TGTGCCAGCAGTTTAGTTGGGACACCACCCCCGAATGAGCAGTTCTTC
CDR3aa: CASSLVGTPPPNEQFF

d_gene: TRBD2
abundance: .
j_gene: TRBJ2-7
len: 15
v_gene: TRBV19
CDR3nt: TGTGCCAGTAGTCTAGGACTAGCGGGATCCTACGAGCAGTACTTC
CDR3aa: CASSLGLAGSYEQYF

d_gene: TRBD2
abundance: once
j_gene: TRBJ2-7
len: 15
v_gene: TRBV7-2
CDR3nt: TGTGCCAGCAGCTCGACTAGCGGGACCCCCTACGAGCAGTACTTC
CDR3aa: CASSSTSGTPYEQYF

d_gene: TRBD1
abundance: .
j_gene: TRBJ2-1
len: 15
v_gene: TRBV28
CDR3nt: TGTGCCAGCAGTCACGACAGGGGGCTTTACAATGAGCAGTTCTTC
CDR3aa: CASSHDRGLYNEQFF

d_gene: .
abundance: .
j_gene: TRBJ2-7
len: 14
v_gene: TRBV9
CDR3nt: TGTGCCAGCAGCGTAGGCTCATGGACCTACGAGCAGTACTTC
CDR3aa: CASSVGSWTYEQYF

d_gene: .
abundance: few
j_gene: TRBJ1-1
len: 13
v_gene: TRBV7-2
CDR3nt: TGTGCCACATTTCGCCAGTTGAACACTGAAGCTTTCTTT
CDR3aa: CATFRQLNTEAFF

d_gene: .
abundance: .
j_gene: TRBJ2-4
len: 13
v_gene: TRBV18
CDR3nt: TGTGCCAGCTCACCTGGGGCGGTAAACATTCAGTACTTC
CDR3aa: CASSPGAVNIQYF

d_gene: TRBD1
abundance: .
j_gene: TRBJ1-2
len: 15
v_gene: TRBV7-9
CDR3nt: TGTGCCAGCAGCCCTAGGGGACAGGCTCTCTATGGCTACACCTTC
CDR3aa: CASSPRGQALYGYTF

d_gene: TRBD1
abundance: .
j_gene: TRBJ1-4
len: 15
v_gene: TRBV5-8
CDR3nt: TGTGCCAGCAGCATCCGGGACAGGACCAATGAAAAACTGTTTTTT
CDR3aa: CASSIRDRTNEKLFF

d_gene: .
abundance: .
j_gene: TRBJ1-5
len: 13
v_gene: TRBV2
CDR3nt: TGTGCCAGCAGCCCAGGGCTCAATCAGCCCCAGCATTTT
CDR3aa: CASSPGLNQPQHF

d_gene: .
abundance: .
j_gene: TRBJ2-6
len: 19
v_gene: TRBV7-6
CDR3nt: TGTGCCAGCAGCCACAATTTCGCAGGGGATCCCTCTGGGGCCAACGTCCTGACTTTC
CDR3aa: CASSHNFAGDPSGANVLTF

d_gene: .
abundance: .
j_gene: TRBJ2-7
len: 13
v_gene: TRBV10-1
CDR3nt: TGCGCCAGCAGTGATGGCGGCTTCTACGAGCAGTACTTC
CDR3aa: CASSDGGFYEQYF

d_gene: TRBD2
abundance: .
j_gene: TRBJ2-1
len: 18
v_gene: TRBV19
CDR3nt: TGTGCCAGTAGTATCCTTGGCGGGAGTATAAGCTCCTACAATGAGCAGTTCTTC
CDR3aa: CASSILGGSISSYNEQFF

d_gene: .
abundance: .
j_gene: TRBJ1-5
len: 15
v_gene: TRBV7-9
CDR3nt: TGTGCCAGCAGCTCCGGCGAGTATAGCAATCAGCCCCAGCATTTT
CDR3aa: CASSSGEYSNQPQHF

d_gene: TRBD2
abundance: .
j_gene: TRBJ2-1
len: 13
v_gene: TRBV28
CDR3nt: TGTGCCAGCAGTCTTAGCGGGAGCGATGAGCAGTTCTTC
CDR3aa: CASSLSGSDEQFF

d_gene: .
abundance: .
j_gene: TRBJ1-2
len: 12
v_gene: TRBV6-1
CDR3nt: TGTGCCAGCCTCAGGGCTCTCGATGGCTACACCTTC
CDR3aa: CASLRALDGYTF

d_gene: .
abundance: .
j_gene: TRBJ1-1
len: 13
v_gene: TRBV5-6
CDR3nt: TGTGCCAGCAGCCACAGGGATTCTACTGAAGCTTTCTTT
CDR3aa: CASSHRDSTEAFF

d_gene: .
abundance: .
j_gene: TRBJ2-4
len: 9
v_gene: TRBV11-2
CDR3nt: TGTGCCAGCAGCTGCTCGGCTTGCTTC
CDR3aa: CASSCSACF

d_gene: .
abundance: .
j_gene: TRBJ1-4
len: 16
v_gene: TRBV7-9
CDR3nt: TGTGCCAGCAGCCGTGGGGGAGGTCCGACTAATGAAAAACTGTTTTTT
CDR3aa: CASSRGGGPTNEKLFF

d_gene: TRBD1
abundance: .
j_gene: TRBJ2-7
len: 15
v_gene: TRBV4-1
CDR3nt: TGCGCCAGCAGCCAACTCCCAGGGGGCATCAACGAGCAGTACTTC
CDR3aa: CASSQLPGGINEQYF

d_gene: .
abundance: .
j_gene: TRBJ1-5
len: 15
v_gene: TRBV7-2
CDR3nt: TGTGCCAGCAGCCTACAGGGACATAGCAATCAGCCCCAGCATTTT
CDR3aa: CASSLQGHSNQPQHF

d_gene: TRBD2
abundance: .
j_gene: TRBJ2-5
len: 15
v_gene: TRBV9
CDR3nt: TGTGCCAGCAGCGGTCTAGCGGGAGAAAAAGAGACCCAGTACTTC
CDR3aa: CASSGLAGEKETQYF

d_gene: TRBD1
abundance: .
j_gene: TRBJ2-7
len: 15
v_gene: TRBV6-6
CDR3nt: TGTGCCAACTCCCGGACAGGTCTCTTTCCCGACGAGCAGTACTTC
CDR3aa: CANSRTGLFPDEQYF

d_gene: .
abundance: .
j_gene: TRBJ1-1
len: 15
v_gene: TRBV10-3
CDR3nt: TGTGCCATCAGTGAGCCGCTACAGGGTAGGACTGAAGCTTTCTTT
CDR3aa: CAISEPLQGRTEAFF

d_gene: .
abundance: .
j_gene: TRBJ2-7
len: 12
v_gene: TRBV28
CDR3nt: TGTGCCAGCACGACGGGGCCGGGTGAGCAGTACTTC
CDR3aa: CASTTGPGEQYF

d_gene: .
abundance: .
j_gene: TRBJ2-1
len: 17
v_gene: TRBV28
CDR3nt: TGTGCCAGCAGTTCCTCTCGGCAACGGGAACCCCACAATGAGCAGTTCTTC
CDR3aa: CASSSSRQREPHNEQFF

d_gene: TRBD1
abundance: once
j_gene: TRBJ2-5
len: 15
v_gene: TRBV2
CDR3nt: TGTGCCAGCAGACCCGACAGGGTTGGGGTAGAGACCCAGTACTTC
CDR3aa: CASRPDRVGVETQYF